This TCR beta chain was recorded in a study of vaccination and CD4 T cells after COVID-19 (dated 2022 in TCRdb). Regarding the study in general: Convalescent patients had a positive SARS-CoV-2 result on nasal swab PCR, and of these patients, several had mild disease and one had severe disease. The convalescent cohort included six males and four females, with two Hispanic individuals, seven Caucasians, two Asians and one multiracial person. Participants got two doses of the Pfizer-BioNTech BNT162b2 vaccine (n=8) or two doses of the Moderna mRNA-1273 vaccine (n=2). Post-COVID blood samples were collected from convalescent patients a median of approximately 93 days after diagnosis, with a range of roughly 30 to 170 days. Post-vaccine blood samples were taken a median of about 72 days after the second vaccine dose, with a range of about 13 to 250 days. For stimulating the cultures, overlapping spike peptide pools were used, derived from SARS-CoV-2 as well as from the common cold coronaviruses HCoV-NL63, HCoV-OC43 and HCoV-229E. Control cultures received a CEFX viral epitope pool as the positive control, an HIV-1 Nef peptide pool as the negative control, or no peptide. In over 8 COVID-19 convalescent patients and a handful of infection-naive healthy vaccine recipients, researchers compared the spike-specific CD4+ TCR repertoire from before mRNA vaccination with the repertoire from after.

Library preparation used PCR. DNA from cultured CD4+ T cells underwent TCR sequencing with the Oncomine TCR Beta short-read assay at the Johns Hopkins FTIC core. Genomic DNA was extracted from the cultured CD4+ T cells with the QIAamp micro DNA kit. The Oncomine TCR Beta libraries from cultured CD4+ T cells were pooled using unique dual indexes and then sequenced on an Illumina iSeq 100. Under the source paper's analysis protocol: Non-productive sequences were filtered out, and CDR3s that did not start with C, did not end with F or W, or were shorter than 7 amino acids were discarded. Antigen-specific clonotypes were identified using the MANAFEST web application through comparison of peptide-stimulated wells with reference and other culture wells. An FDR below 0.05, an odds ratio above 5, and a productive frequency above 0.1% in at least two of three replicate wells were required for clones to be considered positive. A clonotype counted as cross-reactive if it showed significant expansion both in the SARS-CoV-2 spike wells and in at least one common cold coronavirus spike condition. CDR3 homology was assessed with Levenshtein distances (stringdist) and unrooted phylogenetic trees (ape) in R version 3.6.1. TCRdb handled the public reads itself, with Q25 trimming in fastp and clone calling in MiXCR, and kept productive beta chains. Rows matching on CDR3 protein sequence are summarized as one entry with the most common DNA and genes. The V and J calls were determined by TCRdb, not by the authors. Across this sample there are more than 15,000 distinct CDR3 sequences, with around 52% seen only once. The ten top clones hold approximately 7.5% of the sample.

According to the study, the label for this sample's treatment or condition signals: roughly 11-day PBMC culture with coronavirus spike peptide pools or control peptides (ViraFEST assay). The ViraFEST assay, used in the study, expanded antigen-specific T cells with peptide pools and then identified the expanded clonotypes through TCR sequencing. The convalescent patients' positive SARS-CoV-2 PCR tests were from March to December 2020, which was before the Alpha, Beta and Delta variants emerged in the United States. Each well held 2.2 million or so PBMCs cultured in IMDM containing roughly 5.4% human AB serum and around 10 IU/ml IL-2, with 9 to 10 ug/ml peptide pools added. Half of the culture medium was replaced with fresh IL-2-containing medium on days 3 and 7. After 10 days of culture, CD4+ T cells were isolated by negative selection with the EasySep CD4+ T cell isolation kit. PBMCs were separated from whole blood using Ficoll-Paque Plus gradient centrifugation and then either used fresh or cryopreserved at -140C. Triplicate wells were generally used for each culture condition.

The paper as a whole reports these results and caveats: The median count of SARS-CoV-2-reactive clonotypes went up from approximately 20 after infection to approximately 40 after vaccination, although the change was not significant. Only a relatively small number of convalescent patients were included in the study, and early timepoints following natural infection were not analyzed. In convalescent patients, a median roughly 85% of post-vaccine SARS-CoV-2-reactive clones were detected only after vaccination, and vaccine-specific priming was suggested by this finding. Of the vaccine-specific clones in convalescent patients, 304 of 307, or nearly all, reacted only to SARS-CoV-2 spike and did not cross-react with common cold coronaviruses.

Trimming removed 4 bases from V and 7 bases from J, leaving 17 bases between the germline ends. The germline V gene (reference sequence) gives CDR1 as LGHDT and CDR2 as YNNKEL. From the cysteine through the phenylalanine, the CDR3 covers 15 amino acids. Solely the CDR3 DNA is kept, with 45 bases framed from the first base. A word on this clonotype: The antigen this receptor binds is unknown. Nothing much larger sits one base from this clone, and base qualities are not available.

The chain is assembled from TRBV3-1 and TRBJ1-5; D gene: possibly TRBD1, on 5 matching bases. The sequenced material came from CD4+ T cells from blood, cultured in vitro. This TCR came from a human donor who had recovered from COVID-19. The CDR3 sequence is CASSLSDVAGQPQHF. The DNA is TGTGCCAGCAGCCTATCGGACGTCGCAGGGCAGCCCCAGCATTTT.